One and the same sample provided the 10 T cell receptor beta chains below, sequenced in a study of control samples from healthy donors and cancer patients. Assay: immunoSEQ multiplex PCR; the TCRdb copy retains only in-frame clones and omits some. Among 160,000 or so clones listed, approximately 96% were seen once. The sample was blood. These receptors were taken from a woman aged 25 to 45 in good health.

This clone was counted once. V usage is TRBV18 and J usage is TRBJ2-1; TRBD1 agrees at 9 bases. The V and J ends lost 0 bases and 5 bases, in that order; junction bases with no gene match: 2. Germline CDR1 reads KGHSH; CDR2 reads LQKENI. CDR3 length: 15 amino acids. CDR3 loop: CASSPPTGGDNEQFF. CDR3 nucleotide sequence: TGTGCCAGCTCACCACCGACAGGGGGGGACAATGAGCAGTTCTTC.

This clone was observed a single time. This chain joins TRBV28 and TRBJ2-7; D call uncertain. The CDR3 has 14 amino acids. The germline V gene encodes CDR1 MDHEN and CDR2 SYDVKM. V was pared by 6 bases and J by 5 bases, with 17 bases between. In DNA, the CDR3 is TGTGCCAGCAGCCAAACAGTAAGAAGTGACGAGCAGTACTTC. It yields the protein CASSQTVRSDEQYF.

The rearrangement joins TRBV28 to TRBJ2-3, with 7 nucleotides matching TRBD1. V shed 6 bases, J shed 0 bases, and the junction held 6 bases outside the gene matches. CDR1 and CDR2 (germline): MDHEN, SYDVKM. This CDR3 contains 15 residues. The CDR3 spells CASRIGTVSTDTQYF. CDR3 nucleotides: TGTGCCAGCAGGATTGGGACAGTTAGCACAGATACGCAGTATTTT.

The V call is TRBV7-9, the J call TRBJ2-3; possibly TRBD2 for D (5 bases). Per germline, CDR1 SEHNR and CDR2 FQNEAQ (reference sequence). The CDR3 length is 15 residues. V dropped 1 base and J dropped 4 bases, with 12 bases sitting between them. The CDR3 is CASSLGGEGPDTQYF. The CDR3 coding sequence is TGTGCCAGCAGCTTAGGAGGCGAGGGCCCAGATACGCAGTATTTT.

The J gene is TRBJ2-3, the V gene TRBV24-1; the match to TRBD2 covers 14 bases. After removal of 3 bases from V and 6 bases from J, the junction contained 22 bases not matched to a gene. The CDR3 has 22 amino acids. CDR1 is KGHDR and CDR2 is SFDVKD in the germline V gene. The CDR3 DNA sequence: TGTGCCACCAGTGATCCAGAAGGACTAGCGGGAGGCGCCGGTCGGAAAAGGGATACGCAGTATTTT. Protein: CATSDPEGLAGGAGRKRDTQYF.

J is TRBJ1-6 and V is TRBV5-6; D may be TRBD1 (5 bases). The germline gives CDR1 SGHDT, CDR2 YYEEEE. V was cut by 1 base and J by 7 bases, with 12 bases left in between. The CDR3 has 15 residues. CDR3 region: CASSLLGAGNSPLHF. CDR3 bases: TGTGCCAGCAGCTTGTTAGGGGCTGGGAATTCACCCCTCCACTTT.

The V gene is TRBV19, the J gene TRBJ2-1; 11 bases line up with TRBD2. Germline CDR1 reads LNHDA; CDR2 reads SQIVND (reference sequence). V gave up 1 base and J gave up 7 bases; unmatched junction bases: 6. The CDR3 is 16 amino acids. CDR3 coding DNA: TGTGCCAGTAGTATAGGAGATGGACTAGCGGGTAATGAGCAGTTCTTC. It codes for CASSIGDGLAGNEQFF.

This chain joins TRBV2 and TRBJ1-1, with D tentatively TRBD1 (6 bases). This CDR3 is built from 14 residues. The germline V and J ends were trimmed by 8 bases and 2 bases, with 15 bases remaining between them. The germline CDR1 and CDR2 sequences are SNHLY and FYNNEI. CDR3 region: CASPTHRDNTEAFF. The CDR3 coding sequence is TGTGCCAGCCCAACCCACAGGGACAACACTGAAGCTTTCTTT. Full variable domain (missing parts from reference TRBV2 and TRBJ1-1): EPEVTQTPSHQVTQMGQEVILRCVPISNHLYFYWYRQILGQKVEFLVSFYNNEISEKSEIFDDQFSVERPDGSNFTLKIRSTKLEDSAMYFCASPTHRDNTEAFFGQGTRLTVV.

The V and J genes are TRBV28 and TRBJ1-2; D is undetermined. Looked up from germline, CDR1 is MDHEN and CDR2 is SYDVKM. This CDR3 is built from 12 residues. Trimming removed 2 bases from V and 4 bases from J, with 5 bases in between. CDR3 coding DNA: TGTGCCAGCAGTTTACCTATCTATGGCTACACCTTC. It specifies CASSLPIYGYTF.

This clone was counted a single time. V usage is TRBV25-1 and J usage is TRBJ2-6; weak D call: TRBD2 (5 bases). Deletions cut 7 bases from V and 4 bases from J, with 14 bases between. Germline values: CDR1 MGHDK, CDR2 SYGVNS. The CDR3 has 15 amino acids. The CDR3 DNA reads TGTGCCAGCACCGCAGGCGGGTACGGGGCCAACGTCCTGACTTTC. This sequence encodes CASTAGGYGANVLTF.